These 12 T cell receptor beta chains were sequenced from one sample in a study of blood T cell repertoires in COVID-19. This table comes from immunoSEQ multiplex PCR, and its TCRdb copy is limited to in-frame clones, with some not included. The data contain some 70,000 clones, about nine tenths of them seen just once; the ten biggest clones take up more than 0.4%. The material sequenced was peripheral blood. Receptor source: a man between 45 and 60 years old with COVID-19, enrolled during active disease.

The rearrangement links TRBV28 to TRBJ1-2; D not certain. V dropped 3 bases and J dropped 2 bases, with 4 bases sitting between them. This CDR3 contains 12 residues. From germline, CDR1 is MDHEN and CDR2 SYDVKM. The CDR3: CASSFRNYGYTF. In DNA, the CDR3 is TGTGCCAGCAGTTTCCGGAACTATGGCTACACCTTC.

This clone was detected only once. The genes are TRBV18 and TRBJ1-1; no clear D gene. Germline values: CDR1 KGHSH, CDR2 LQKENI. The CDR3 length is 12 residues. V shed 6 bases and J shed 1 base, with 6 bases lying between them. CDR3 in DNA: TGTGCCAGCTCCCGACAGAACACTGAAGCTTTCTTT. It specifies CASSRQNTEAFF.

The chain joins TRBV28 to TRBJ2-5; 9 bases are shared with TRBD2. This CDR3 comprises 17 residues. Germline V lookup: CDR1 MDHEN, CDR2 SYDVKM. V was pared by 7 bases and J by 7 bases, with 19 bases of the junction left unmatched. The CDR3: CASNSASGIGVHGTQYF. Here the CDR3 DNA reads TGTGCCAGCAACAGTGCTAGCGGGATCGGAGTACATGGGACCCAGTACTTC.

The V gene is TRBV18, the J gene TRBJ1-4; the match to TRBD1 covers 8 bases. Germline lookup yields CDR1 KGHSH and CDR2 LQKENI. The CDR3 runs 16 residues. With V trimmed by 6 bases and J by 0 bases, 6 bases remained unmatched. The CDR3 loop is CASSHGQGATNEKLFF. Written as DNA, the CDR3 is TGTGCCAGCTCCCATGGACAGGGTGCAACTAATGAAAAACTGTTTTTT.

The V gene is TRBV7-2, the J gene TRBJ2-3, with D possibly TRBD2 on 6 matching bases. Germline V gene sequence: CDR1 SGHTA, CDR2 FQGNSA. Trimming removed 1 base at V and 0 bases at J, with 11 bases between. The CDR3 runs to 16 residues. As DNA, the CDR3 is TGTGCCAGCAGCTTAGGGGGTAGCGGTAGCACAGATACGCAGTATTTT. It is translated as CASSLGGSGSTDTQYF.

In this sample, this clone turned up once. The chain couples TRBV29-1 to TRBJ2-7; D is possibly TRBD2 (6 bases). The CDR3 has 13 amino acids. The V gene's germline CDR1 is SQVTM and CDR2 ANQGSEA. Trimming shortened V by 6 bases and J by 1 base, and 13 bases separated the two germline ends. The CDR3 DNA sequence: TGCAGCGTCTTGACTAGTTCATCCTACGAGCAGTACTTC. Amino acid sequence: CSVLTSSSYEQYF.

The V call is TRBV5-4, the J call TRBJ1-3; D remains ambiguous. Deletions cut 0 bases from V and 6 bases from J, with 7 bases between. From germline, CDR1 is SGHNT and CDR2 YYREEE (reference sequence). This CDR3 has 13 amino acids. The CDR3 sequence: CASSLGGLNTIYF. The CDR3 bases are TGTGCCAGCAGCTTGGGCGGGCTAAACACCATATATTTT.

V and J are TRBV7-9 and TRBJ2-7, with D perhaps TRBD2 (7 bases). Germline V gene data show CDR1 as SEHNR and CDR2 as FQNEAQ (reference sequence). The CDR3 loop spans 16 amino acids. V was trimmed by 4 bases and J by 5 bases, leaving 21 bases between them. The DNA of the CDR3 is TGTGCCAGCAGCTCCTACGATTTAGGGGGGGGCCACGAGCAGTACTTC. Residues: CASSSYDLGGGHEQYF.

This sequence joins TRBV11-2 and TRBJ1-4; D possibly corresponds to TRBD1 (6 bases). Germline lookup yields CDR1 SGHAT and CDR2 FQNNGV. This CDR3 spans 15 amino acids. V dropped 5 bases and J dropped 0 bases, with 10 bases sitting between them. For the CDR3, the DNA is TGTGCCAGCAGCCCGGGACAAGCAACTAATGAAAAACTGTTTTTT. This sequence encodes CASSPGQATNEKLFF.

This chain joins TRBV4-2 and TRBJ2-7; 7 nucleotides align to TRBD2. V lost 0 bases to trimming and J lost 3 bases; unmatched junction nucleotides: 2. In germline, CDR1 is LGHNA, CDR2 YNFKEQ. The CDR3 is 14 amino acids. The CDR3 sequence: CASSQDRGGYEQYF. The CDR3 region has the DNA TGTGCCAGCAGCCAAGATCGCGGGGGCTACGAGCAGTACTTC.

The rearrangement joins TRBV13 to TRBJ2-1; 8 bases are shared with TRBD2. CDR3 length: 15 residues. Losses at the gene ends were 2 bases for V and 4 bases for J; bases not matched to a gene: 4. Looked up from germline, CDR1 is PRHDT and CDR2 is FYEKMQ (reference sequence). As DNA, the CDR3 is TGTGCCAGCAGCTTAAACCCTAGCGGGTACAATGAGCAGTTCTTC. As protein: CASSLNPSGYNEQFF. Full variable domain (outside the CDR3, taken from reference TRBV13 and TRBJ2-1): AAGVIQSPRHLIKEKRETATLKCYPIPRHDTVYWYQQGPGQDPQFLISFYEKMQSDKGSIPDRFSAQQFSDYHSELNMSSLELGDSALYFCASSLNPSGYNEQFFGPGTRLTVL.

Here the CDR3 reads CASSLTGTVDTDTQYF. The CDR3 DNA follows: TGCGCCAGCAGCCTTACCGGGACAGTTGACACAGATACGCAGTATTTT. This chain uses TRBV5-1 with TRBJ2-3, with TRBD1 matching 7 bases. The CDR3 is 16 amino acids. The junction had 10 bases not matched to a gene; V was cut back by 4 bases and J by 2 bases. Germline V gene sequence: CDR1 SGHRS, CDR2 YFSETQ.